One sample yielded the 11 T cell receptor beta chains listed below, sequenced in a study of regulatory T cells in long-lasting Graves disease. Noted time point: newly diagnosed GD, antithyroid drugs for less than 3 months. PBMC-extracted RNA yielded the TCR library. Combining iRepertoire HTBI primers with Arm-PCR of CDR3 regions, the authors built TCR beta libraries. TCRdb ran MiXCR on the multiplex PCR reads and lists one entry per CDR3 protein. The sample consists of roughly 500,000 distinct CDR3 sequences, 13% of them appearing once. This sample also belongs to another study, concerning T cells in Graves' hyperthyroidism and ophthalmopathy.

Here the sequenced sample was peripheral blood mononuclear cells (PBMCs), taken at new diagnosis, from a patient treated with antithyroid drugs. The receptors here all came from a man younger than 45 with Graves disease.

The CDR3 sequence: CASSFRRGEKLFF. The CDR3 DNA follows: TGTGCCAGCAGTTTTCGCAGGGGTGAAAAACTGTTTTTT. The chain combines TRBV27 with TRBJ1-4; weak D call: TRBD1 (6 bases). V shed 3 bases and J shed 7 bases, with 9 bases lying between them. In germline, CDR1 is MNHEY, CDR2 SMNVEV (reference sequence). The CDR3 consists of 13 residues.

This clonotype was recorded at least ten times. The chain couples TRBV6-2 or TRBV6-3 to TRBJ2-7; 9 bases map to TRBD2. The CDR3 runs 15 residues. Trimming took 2 bases from V and 0 from J; bases not matched to a gene: 2. The germline V gene encodes CDR1 MNHEY and CDR2 SVGEGT. The CDR3 DNA sequence: TGTGCCAGCAGTTACGCTAGCGGGGTCTCCTACGAGCAGTACTTC. Protein sequence: CASSYASGVSYEQYF.

This clonotype showed up just a few times. The chain joins TRBV28 to TRBJ2-2, with TRBD2 matching 8 bases. The CDR3 has 19 residues. The V gene end was trimmed by 1 base and the J gene end by 0 bases; junction bases not matched to a gene: 10. Germline CDR1 is MDHEN and CDR2 is SYDVKM. The CDR3 DNA sequence: TGTGCCAGCAGTTTATTTTCCCCGGGGGGGCCCGCGAACACCGGGGAGCTGTTTTTT. Amino acid sequence: CASSLFSPGGPANTGELFF.

This clonotype was seen many times. The V call is TRBV12-3 or TRBV12-4, the J call TRBJ1-2, with 9 nucleotides matching TRBD1. The CDR3 has 14 residues. The V gene end was trimmed by 6 bases and the J gene end by 4 bases; junction bases not matched to a gene: 6. This chain's CDR3 is CASSEDRGVYGYTF. In DNA, the CDR3 is TGTGCCAGCAGCGAGGACAGGGGTGTCTATGGCTACACCTTC.

The table lists this clonotype with a few counts. The chain's CDR3 is CASSPHEGPRTEKLFF. The CDR3 DNA reads TGTGCCAGCTCACCCCACGAGGGGCCCAGGACTGAAAAACTGTTTTTT. The chain joins TRBV18 to TRBJ1-4, with D possibly being TRBD1 (5 bases). Germline CDR1 KGHSH, CDR2 LQKENI. Trimming removed 3 bases at V and 7 bases at J, with 18 bases between. CDR3 length: 16 amino acids.

This sequence joins TRBV10-3 and TRBJ2-6; D ambiguous. The CDR3 is 15 amino acids. The V end lost 2 bases, the J end lost 1 base, and 6 bases lay between the germline ends. Germline V gene lookup returns CDR1 ENHRY and CDR2 SYGVKD. CDR3 in amino acids: CAISEDGSGANVLTF. The DNA for the CDR3 is TGTGCCATCAGTGAGGACGGGTCTGGGGCCAACGTCCTGACTTTC.

This clonotype was seen many times. The V gene is TRBV12-3 or TRBV12-4, the J gene TRBJ1-2; 7 nucleotides agree with TRBD1. The V and J ends lost 5 bases and 2 bases, in that order; junction bases with no gene match: 8. The CDR3 has 15 amino acids. The CDR3 reads CASSGPGQINYGYTF. Written as DNA, the CDR3 is TGTGCCAGCAGTGGACCGGGACAGATCAACTATGGCTACACCTTC.

This clonotype was seen a few times. The chain links TRBV4-2 to TRBJ2-7, with 7 bases identical to TRBD2. CDR3 size: 16 residues. Germline CDR1 and CDR2: LGHNA and YNFKEQ. The junction had 12 bases not matched to a gene; V was cut back by 3 bases and J by 4 bases. The CDR3 bases are TGTGCCAGCAGCCACTTACGGCAGGGAGGGGCGTACGAGCAGTACTTC. This gives the protein CASSHLRQGGAYEQYF.

In regard to this clonotype: This may stem from a read error, because a much larger clone lies one nucleotide away. The rearrangement uses TRBV27 and TRBJ2-7, with D perhaps matching TRBD2 (5 bases). V was clipped by 9 bases and J by 0 bases, with 6 bases between them. The germline gives CDR1 MNHEY, CDR2 SMNVEV (reference sequence). The CDR3 runs to 11 residues. CDR3 residues: CARGSSYEQYF. For the CDR3, the DNA is TGTGCCAGAGGGAGCTCCTACGAGCAGTACTTC.

This rearrangement joins TRBV4-1 to TRBJ2-2; maybe TRBD2 (7 bases). Trimming cost V 0 bases and J 4 bases, with 15 bases left between them. This CDR3 contains 17 residues. CDR1 is MGHRA, CDR2 YSYEKL, per germline. CDR3 sequence: CASSQDPVGGGTGELFF. The CDR3 bases are TGCGCCAGCAGCCAAGATCCTGTGGGAGGGGGCACCGGGGAGCTGTTTTTT.

This clonotype was seen many times. The V call is TRBV20-1, the J call TRBJ1-2; 8 bases are shared with TRBD1. CDR1 is DFQATT, CDR2 SNEGSKA, per germline (reference sequence). Unmatched junction bases numbered 8, after V lost 5 bases and J lost 6 bases. The CDR3 spans 13 residues. Here the CDR3 reads CSALRTGINGYTF. For the CDR3, the DNA is TGCAGTGCTTTGAGGACAGGGATCAATGGCTACACCTTC.